Detailed here is one T cell receptor (beta chain). This entry belongs to a study of CD8 T cells in Susac syndrome. Trimming pared 3 bases from V and 0 bases from J, leaving 6 bases between. The CDR3 is 15 residues long. The germline V gene has CDR1 KGHSH and CDR2 LQKENI. Reverse transcription used roughly 0.5 to 1 ug RNA and random hexamers. One entry per CDR3 protein, called by TCRdb with MiXCR from the immunoSEQ multiplex PCR reads. The repertoire consists of about 190,000 distinct CDR3 sequences, with about 94% occurring once and the leading ten covering more than 0.08%. What was sequenced was CD4+ T cells from PBMCs. This receptor was identified in a human donor with Susac syndrome. The chain couples TRBV18 to TRBJ2-6; D is unresolved. Here the CDR3 DNA reads TGTGCCAGCTCACCGGTTCGCTCTGGGGCCAACGTCCTGACTTTC. Translating it yields CASSPVRSGANVLTF.